Listed below are T cell receptor beta chains from one sample, sequenced in a study of CD8 T cells in Susac syndrome. One entry per CDR3 protein results from TCRdb running MiXCR on the immunoSEQ multiplex PCR reads. Of around 130,000 distinct CDR3 sequences listed, over 95% were seen once; the top ten hold roughly 0.14%. Sequenced material: CD4+ T cells from PBMCs. All receptors come from a human donor with Susac syndrome. Both conserved end residues are part of each CDR3. Fields, in order: D gene, clone size, V gene, J gene, CDR3 DNA, CDR3 protein. D genes are given only for firm matches. Only part of the rows carry a size: once, few, many, or a class if the clone is expanded.

-	-	TRBV18	TRBJ2-2	TGTGCCAGCTGCGGGGACACCGGGGAGCTGTTTTTT	CASCGDTGELFF
-	-	TRBV12-3/TRBV12-4	TRBJ2-1	TGTGCCAGCAGTTACTCGACCCACAATGAGCAGTTCTTC	CASSYSTHNEQFF
TRBD2	-	TRBV5-1	TRBJ2-1	TGCGCCAGCAGCCTACTAGCGGGAGGGGATAATGAGCAGTTCTTC	CASSLLAGGDNEQFF
-	-	TRBV5-1	TRBJ1-2	TGCGCCAGCAGCCAGGCGTCGGGGGATGGCTACACCTTC	CASSQASGDGYTF
TRBD1	-	TRBV25-1	TRBJ1-2	TGTGCCAGCAGTGGGACAGGGGACTATGGCTACACCTTC	CASSGTGDYGYTF
TRBD1	-	TRBV19	TRBJ2-1	TGTGCCAGCGAAGGGGGCGAAGGGTGGAACAATGAGCAGTTCTTC	CASEGGEGWNNEQFF
TRBD2	-	TRBV5-1	TRBJ2-5	TGCGCCAGCAGCTTGGAAGCTAGCGGGCCTCAAGAGACCCAGTACTTC	CASSLEASGPQETQYF
TRBD1	-	TRBV5-6	TRBJ2-5	TGTGCCAGCAGCTACACAGGGGGCGCCGGGGAGACCCAGTACTTC	CASSYTGGAGETQYF
TRBD2	-	TRBV20-1	TRBJ2-1	TGCAGTGCTAGAAAAACTAGCGGGTCGTACAATGAGCAGTTCTTC	CSARKTSGSYNEQFF
TRBD1	-	TRBV27	TRBJ1-1	TGTGCCAGCAGTTTAATTCGGACAGGTGAAGCTTTCTTT	CASSLIRTGEAFF
-	once	TRBV15	TRBJ2-3	TGTGCCACCAGCAGGGGAGTTTCCGGCACAGATACGCAGTATTTT	CATSRGVSGTDTQYF
TRBD1	-	TRBV24-1	TRBJ1-1	TGTGCCACCAGTGATTTTACTGGGACAGAGAACACTGAAGCTTTCTTT	CATSDFTGTENTEAFF
-	-	TRBV28	TRBJ2-4	TGTGCCAGCAGTTTTGCCACAGGTCGAGCCAAAAACATTCAGTACTTC	CASSFATGRAKNIQYF
-	-	TRBV29-1	TRBJ1-2	TGCAGCGTTGAAGTCGGCAGCAACTATGGCTACACCTTC	CSVEVGSNYGYTF
-	-	TRBV19	TRBJ1-5	TGTGCCAGTGGTCCCAATCAGCCCCAGCATTTT	CASGPNQPQHF
-	once	TRBV29-1	TRBJ2-1	TGCAGCGTTGTATCCCAGCCGGGCTCCAAGTCGTACAATGAGCAGTTCTTC	CSVVSQPGSKSYNEQFF
-	-	TRBV6-2/TRBV6-3	TRBJ2-7	TGTGCCAGCAGTTACGGGACACACTCCCCTTTGGACTTC	CASSYGTHSPLDF
TRBD1	-	TRBV3-1	TRBJ1-1	TGTGCCAGCAGAGGGACAGGGAGTGGAGCTGAAGCTTTCTTT	CASRGTGSGAEAFF
TRBD1	once	TRBV15	TRBJ1-4	TGTGCCACCACCCCGGGACAGGGCCCTAATGAAAAACTGTTTTTT	CATTPGQGPNEKLFF
-	-	TRBV14	TRBJ1-1	TGTGCCAGCAGGCCCTCGGGAGCGGAGAACACTGAAGCTTTCTTT	CASRPSGAENTEAFF
-	-	TRBV3-1	TRBJ2-1	TGTGCCAGCAGCCCACAGGTGTACGGCGAGCAGTTCTTC	CASSPQVYGEQFF
-	-	TRBV29-1	TRBJ2-7	TGCAGCGTTGAAGACAAGGGTATCTCCTACGAGCAGTACTTC	CSVEDKGISYEQYF
TRBD1	-	TRBV5-1	TRBJ2-5	TGCGCCAGCAGCTTGTCGGGACAGCAGCAAGAGACCCAGTACTTC	CASSLSGQQQETQYF
-	-	TRBV28	TRBJ2-7	TGTGCCAGCAGTTTAGGAAGCGGGCAGTACTTC	CASSLGSGQYF
-	-	TRBV15	TRBJ1-1	TGTGCCACCAGCAGAGAGGGGGACACTGAAGCTTTCTTT	CATSREGDTEAFF
TRBD1	once	TRBV3-1	TRBJ1-1	TGTGCCAGCAGTACGGACAGGGTTGGAACTGAAGCTTTCTTT	CASSTDRVGTEAFF
-	-	TRBV4-2	TRBJ2-7	TGTGCCAGCAGCCCCCTCGAAGTGGCTGGCTACGAGCAGTACTTC	CASSPLEVAGYEQYF
TRBD2	-	TRBV28	TRBJ2-6	TGTGCCAGTTACTCCGGCCGAACGGGGGGCTCTGGGGCCAACGTCCTGACTTTC	CASYSGRTGGSGANVLTF
TRBD1	-	TRBV18	TRBJ1-1	TGTGCCAGCTCACCGCAACAGGGGGCAGTGAACACTGAAGCTTTCTTT	CASSPQQGAVNTEAFF
TRBD1	-	TRBV20-1	TRBJ1-2	TGCAGTGCCCCCCCGAGACAGGGGGCGGGCTATGGCTACACCTTC	CSAPPRQGAGYGYTF
-	-	TRBV19	TRBJ1-2	TGTGCCAGTAGTCCCAGGGAATTGGGCTACACCTTC	CASSPRELGYTF
TRBD2	-	TRBV6-5	TRBJ2-2	TGTGCCAGCAGAAGACTAGCGGGAGGGACCGGGGAGCTGTTTTTT	CASRRLAGGTGELFF
-	-	TRBV3-1	TRBJ1-1	TGTGCCAGCAGCCAAGTTGGGGGATTGGCTTTCTTT	CASSQVGGLAFF
-	-	TRBV7-8	TRBJ1-5	TGTGCCAGCAGCTTAGGGCCCGGGCCTCAGCCCCAGCATTTT	CASSLGPGPQPQHF
-	-	TRBV24-1	TRBJ1-5	TGTGCCACCAGTGATCAGGATCAGCCCCAGCATTTT	CATSDQDQPQHF
TRBD2	-	TRBV20-1	TRBJ2-7	TGCAGTGCTACTGGGACTAGCTACGAGCAGTACTTC	CSATGTSYEQYF
-	-	TRBV6-6	TRBJ1-1	TGTGCCAGCAGTTCCACAGATACTGAAGCTTTCTTT	CASSSTDTEAFF
TRBD2	-	TRBV28	TRBJ2-7	TGTGCCAGCCAACTAGCGACGACCTACGAGCAGTACTTC	CASQLATTYEQYF